The clone carrying this TCR beta chain was picked up a small number of times. The data were obtained in a study of blood T cell repertoires in COVID-19. The overall study: Samples of COVID-19 (acute and convalescent) were obtained from the United States, Italy and Spain. Sample material is recorded as cDNA or gDNA derived from T cells, B-cell-depleted T cells, or PBMCs.

TCRdb's copy holds only in-frame clones and misses some; the assay was immunoSEQ multiplex PCR. Of approximately 330,000 clones listed, around 89% are singletons. Sequencing was done on a sample of peripheral blood. This TCR was sampled from a woman aged 50 to 65 with active or convalescent COVID-19.

CDR3 sequence reads: CASSRSSGSNQPQHF. CDR3 bases: TGTGCCAGCAGCAGAAGTTCAGGTTCCAATCAGCCCCAGCATTTT. V usage is TRBV7-6 and J usage is TRBJ1-5; no reliable D call. This CDR3 comprises 15 residues. Trimming stripped 5 bases from V and 3 bases from J, with 14 bases between. Per the germline V gene, CDR1 is SGHVS and CDR2 is FNYEAQ.